Shown below are 21 T cell receptor beta chains from a single sample sequenced in a study of blood T cell repertoires in COVID-19. Sequencing used immunoSEQ multiplex PCR; TCRdb keeps in-frame clones, though not all of them. The sample carries 240,000 or so clones, 86% recorded once. Sequencing was performed on PBMCs or T cells enriched from blood (not recorded which). These receptors originate from a woman aged 40 to 50 with acute COVID-19.

The CDR3 region is CASSLTGVTGEQYF. The CDR3 DNA sequence: TGTGCCAGCAGCCTAACAGGGGTCACTGGTGAGCAGTACTTC. This sequence joins TRBV11-3 and TRBJ2-7; 7 bases map to TRBD1. The germline V gene has CDR1 SGHNT and CDR2 YENEEA. J lost 7 bases, V lost 5 bases, and 11 bases had no gene match. The CDR3 extends over 14 amino acids.

The rearrangement links TRBV7-2 to TRBJ1-2; TRBD1 matches 10 bases. Germline CDR1 reads SGHTA; CDR2 reads FQGNSA. The J segment lost 5 bases and the V segment lost 5 bases, leaving 8 bases of the junction unmatched. The CDR3 contains 15 residues. The CDR3 protein is CASSETGGRFYGYTF. The CDR3 coding sequence is TGTGCCAGCAGCGAGACAGGGGGCCGATTTTATGGCTACACCTTC.

The chain has TRBV7-9 and TRBJ1-5; TRBD1 might be the D (6 bases). The germline V and J ends were trimmed by 1 base and 2 bases, with 12 bases remaining between them. The CDR3 runs to 16 residues. CDR1 is SEHNR, CDR2 FQNEAQ, per germline (reference sequence). This CDR3 reads CASSLGTGGRNQPQHF. The CDR3 DNA is TGTGCCAGCAGCTTAGGAACTGGGGGCCGCAATCAGCCCCAGCATTTT.

This rearrangement joins TRBV30 to TRBJ2-7, with 9 bases lining up with TRBD1. The CDR3 is made up of 14 amino acids. Losses at the gene ends were 3 bases for V and 4 bases for J; bases not matched to a gene: 7. Germline-derived CDR1 and CDR2 are GTSNPN and SVGIG (reference sequence). The CDR3 DNA is TGTGCCTGGAGAAAAACAGGGGGCTCTTACGAGCAGTACTTC. It encodes CAWRKTGGSYEQYF. Full variable domain (missing parts from reference TRBV30 and TRBJ2-7): SQTIHQWPATLVQPVGSPLSLECTVEGTSNPNLYWYRQAAGRGLQLLFYSVGIGQISSEVPQNLSASRPQDRQFILSSKKLLLSDSGFYLCAWRKTGGSYEQYFGPGTRLTVT.

The V gene is TRBV28, the J gene TRBJ1-5; D possibly corresponds to TRBD1 (5 bases). V was cut by 3 bases and J by 9 bases, with 9 bases left in between. The CDR3 is 12 amino acids. CDR1 MDHEN and CDR2 SYDVKM come from the germline V gene. The CDR3 DNA follows: TGTGCCAGCAGTTTGGGGCATCGGCCCCAGCATTTT. Its protein is CASSLGHRPQHF.

The chain is built from TRBV11-2 and TRBJ2-1, with D possibly being TRBD2 (5 bases). Looked up from germline, CDR1 is SGHAT and CDR2 is FQNNGV. Trimming cost V 3 bases and J 2 bases, with 11 bases left between them. This CDR3 is built from 15 residues. CDR3 loop: CASSFRGITYNEQFF. The CDR3 nucleotides read TGTGCCAGCAGCTTTAGAGGGATCACCTACAATGAGCAGTTCTTC.

The chain is built from TRBV12-3 or TRBV12-4 and TRBJ1-1; possible D gene TRBD1, 6 bases. The CDR3 loop spans 13 amino acids. The V end lost 7 bases, the J end lost 1 base, and 10 bases lay between the germline ends. The CDR3 region has the DNA TGTGCCAGCACCAAGACAGGGAACACTGAAGCTTTCTTT. It specifies CASTKTGNTEAFF.

The gene calls are TRBV2 and TRBJ1-3; 7 nucleotides align to TRBD1. V lost 6 bases, J lost 4 bases, and 3 bases stayed unmatched. Germline V gene lookup returns CDR1 SNHLY and CDR2 FYNNEI. The CDR3 runs 13 residues. The CDR3 reads CASRGQPGNTIYF. The DNA of the CDR3 is TGTGCCAGCAGGGGACAGCCAGGAAACACCATATATTTT. The full variable domain, rest sourced from reference TRBV2 and TRBJ1-3, is EPEVTQTPSHQVTQMGQEVILRCVPISNHLYFYWYRQILGQKVEFLVSFYNNEISEKSEIFDDQFSVERPDGSNFTLKIRSTKLEDSAMYFCASRGQPGNTIYFGEGSWLTVV.

The rearrangement links TRBV15 to TRBJ2-3, with TRBD2 identical over 8 bases. The trim removed 1 base at V and 6 bases at J, leaving 9 bases unmatched. This CDR3 has 16 amino acids. Per germline, CDR1 LNHNV and CDR2 YYDKDF (reference sequence). CDR3 bases: TGTGCCACCAGCAGAGGGACGGGAGGGCCGGTCGATACGCAGTATTTT. Translated, it gives CATSRGTGGPVDTQYF.

There are a few counts of this clone. The V and J genes are TRBV29-1 and TRBJ2-1; tentatively, D is TRBD2 (7 bases). This CDR3 has 14 amino acids. The ends were cut back, 8 bases at V and 4 bases at J, with 18 bases in the middle. The germline V gene encodes CDR1 SQVTM and CDR2 ANQGSEA. CDR3 sequence (DNA): TGCAGCCTAATTGGGGGCGGGAGTTACAATGAGCAGTTCTTC. Protein sequence: CSLIGGGSYNEQFF.

A remark on this clone: The same CDR3 also results from other DNA sequences found in this sample. V usage is TRBV7-9 and J usage is TRBJ2-1, with 12 bases fitting TRBD2. CDR1 and CDR2 from the germline V gene are SEHNR and FQNEAQ (reference sequence). This CDR3 has 16 residues. V was clipped by 5 bases and J by 1 base; unmatched bases: 3. The CDR3 DNA is TGTGCCAGCAGCCCAGGGACTAGCGGGTCCTACAATGAGCAGTTCTTC. Encoded protein: CASSPGTSGSYNEQFF.

The chain carries TRBV15 and TRBJ1-1; 10 bases map to TRBD1. The trim removed 2 bases at V and 4 bases at J, leaving 7 bases unmatched. This CDR3 has 16 residues. CDR1 is LNHNV and CDR2 is YYDKDF in the germline V gene (reference sequence). CDR3 sequence: CATSRSRDRGPTEAFF. CDR3 DNA sequence: TGTGCCACCAGCAGATCCCGGGACAGGGGTCCCACTGAAGCTTTCTTT.

V is TRBV3-1 (or the pseudogene TRBV3-2) and J is TRBJ2-1, with D perhaps matching TRBD2 (5 bases). Germline assignment: CDR1 LGHDT and CDR2 YNNKEL (reference sequence). CDR3 size: 16 residues. Deletions cut 0 bases from V and 7 bases from J, with 16 bases between. The CDR3 loop is CASSQDLSGGGNEQFF. Written as DNA, the CDR3 is TGTGCCAGCAGCCAAGATTTGAGCGGAGGTGGGAATGAGCAGTTCTTC.

The V gene is TRBV12-3 or TRBV12-4, the J gene TRBJ2-7, with a weak D call TRBD1 (5 bases). This CDR3 contains 12 residues. Deletions cut 4 bases from V and 3 bases from J, with 7 bases between. This CDR3 is CASSSDSYEQYF. The CDR3 DNA is TGTGCCAGCAGTTCCGACAGCTACGAGCAGTACTTC.

The V and J genes are TRBV4-1 and TRBJ2-7, with 8 bases that match TRBD1. Trimming at V came to 4 bases and at J to 7 bases, leaving 9 bases not matched to a gene. This CDR3 spans 14 amino acids. Per germline, CDR1 MGHRA and CDR2 YSYEKL. The CDR3 sequence is CASSPKPWTGEQYF. The CDR3 coding sequence is TGCGCCAGCAGCCCAAAGCCCTGGACAGGGGAGCAGTACTTC.

The gene calls are TRBV6-5 and TRBJ2-2, with 8 bases aligning to TRBD1. CDR3 length: 14 amino acids. V shed 7 bases and J 4 bases; nucleotides not matched to a gene: 5. The V gene's germline CDR1 is MNHEY and CDR2 SVGAGI. Here the CDR3 DNA reads TGTGCCAGCATCTTGACAGGGGCCACCGGGGAGCTGTTTTTT. Amino acid sequence: CASILTGATGELFF.

This chain connects TRBV9 to TRBJ2-1, with TRBD2 matching over 9 bases. Per the germline V gene, CDR1 is SGDLS and CDR2 is YYNGEE. J lost 7 bases, V lost 0 bases, and 8 bases had no gene match. This CDR3 region has 16 residues. CDR3 sequence: CASSVEGRLADNEQFF. CDR3 nucleotide sequence: TGTGCCAGCAGCGTAGAGGGGAGACTAGCGGATAATGAGCAGTTCTTC.

DNA of the CDR3: TGTGCCAGCAGCTATAGCGGGAGAAACTACGAGCAGTACTTC. Protein: CASSYSGRNYEQYF. This rearrangement joins TRBV7-2 to TRBJ2-7; the match to TRBD2 covers 9 bases. Germline V gives CDR1 SGHTA, CDR2 FQGNSA. J gave up 3 bases and V 4 bases, and 4 bases lay outside the gene matches. This CDR3 is 14 amino acids long.

CDR3 coding DNA: TGCAGCACCCGGACAGGGCCTAATCAGCCCCAGCATTTT. As protein: CSTRTGPNQPQHF. The chain combines TRBV29-1 with TRBJ1-5, with 8 nucleotides matching TRBD1. Per the germline V gene, CDR1 is SQVTM and CDR2 is ANQGSEA. The CDR3 extends over 13 amino acids. The ends lost 8 bases at V and 4 bases at J; junction bases unmatched: 7.

This rearrangement joins TRBV27 to TRBJ1-2; TRBD1 matches at 10 bases. Germline values: CDR1 MNHEY, CDR2 SMNVEV (reference sequence). This CDR3 has 15 amino acids. Trimming cost V 5 bases and J 5 bases; bases outside gene matches: 8. CDR3 protein: CASSPPGTGVYGYTF. The CDR3 DNA follows: TGTGCCAGCAGTCCTCCCGGGACAGGGGTATATGGCTACACCTTC.

This clone came up once. The chain recombines TRBV19 with TRBJ2-7; D is perhaps TRBD1 (5 bases). Trimming took off 3 bases at V and 0 bases at J, with 12 bases between the two ends. Germline CDR1 and CDR2: LNHDA and SQIVND (reference sequence). This CDR3 has 15 amino acids. This CDR3 is CASSIYQGISYEQYF. CDR3 coding DNA: TGTGCCAGTAGTATTTACCAGGGAATCTCCTACGAGCAGTACTTC.